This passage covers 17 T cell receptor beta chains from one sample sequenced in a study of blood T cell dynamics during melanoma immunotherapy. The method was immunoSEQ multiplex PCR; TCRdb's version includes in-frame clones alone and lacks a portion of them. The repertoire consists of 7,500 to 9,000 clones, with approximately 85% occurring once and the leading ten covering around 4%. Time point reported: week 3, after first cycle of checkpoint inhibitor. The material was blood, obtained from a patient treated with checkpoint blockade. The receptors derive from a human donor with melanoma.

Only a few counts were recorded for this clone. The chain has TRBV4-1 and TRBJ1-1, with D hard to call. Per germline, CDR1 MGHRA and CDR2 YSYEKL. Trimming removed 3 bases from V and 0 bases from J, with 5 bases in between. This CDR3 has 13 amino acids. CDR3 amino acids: CASSQTLNTEAFF. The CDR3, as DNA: TGCGCCAGCAGCCAGACCCTGAACACTGAAGCTTTCTTT.

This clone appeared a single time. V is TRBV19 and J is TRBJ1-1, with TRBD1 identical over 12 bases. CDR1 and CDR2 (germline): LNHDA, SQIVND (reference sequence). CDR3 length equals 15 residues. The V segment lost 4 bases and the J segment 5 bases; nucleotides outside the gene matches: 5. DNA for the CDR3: TGTGCCAGTAGTAAGAGGGACAGGGGGCTAACTGAAGCTTTCTTT. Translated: CASSKRDRGLTEAFF.

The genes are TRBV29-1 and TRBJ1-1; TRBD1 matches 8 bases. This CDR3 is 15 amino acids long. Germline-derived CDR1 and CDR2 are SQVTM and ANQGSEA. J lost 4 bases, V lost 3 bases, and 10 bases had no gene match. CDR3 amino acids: CSVDPRGREGTEAFF. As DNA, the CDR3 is TGCAGCGTTGATCCCAGGGGGCGCGAGGGCACTGAAGCTTTCTTT.

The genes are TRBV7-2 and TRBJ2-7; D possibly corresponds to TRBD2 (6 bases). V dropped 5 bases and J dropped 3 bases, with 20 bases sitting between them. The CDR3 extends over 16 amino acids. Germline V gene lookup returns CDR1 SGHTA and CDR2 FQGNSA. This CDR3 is CASSLGLPGLGYEQYF. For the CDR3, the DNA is TGTGCCAGCAGCCTAGGACTACCCGGGTTAGGCTACGAGCAGTACTTC.

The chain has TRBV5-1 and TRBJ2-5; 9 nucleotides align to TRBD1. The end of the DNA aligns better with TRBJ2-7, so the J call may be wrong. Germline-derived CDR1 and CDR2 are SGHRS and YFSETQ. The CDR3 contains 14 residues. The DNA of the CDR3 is TGCGCCAGAACCGGGACAGGGCCTACCTACGAGCAGTACTTC. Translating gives CARTGTGPTYEQYF.

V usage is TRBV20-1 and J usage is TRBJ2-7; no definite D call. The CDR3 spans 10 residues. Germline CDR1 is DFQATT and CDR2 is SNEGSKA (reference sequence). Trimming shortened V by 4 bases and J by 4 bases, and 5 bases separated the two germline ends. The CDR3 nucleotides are TGCAGTGCTAAAGGATACGAGCAGTACTTC. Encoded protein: CSAKGYEQYF.

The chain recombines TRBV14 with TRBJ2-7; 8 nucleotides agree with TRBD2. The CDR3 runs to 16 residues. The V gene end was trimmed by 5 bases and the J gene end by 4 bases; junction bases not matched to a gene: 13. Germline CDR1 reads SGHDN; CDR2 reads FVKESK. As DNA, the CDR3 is TGTGCCAGCAGCGTGTCTTTAGGACTAGCCACTTACGAGCAGTACTTC. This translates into CASSVSLGLATYEQYF.

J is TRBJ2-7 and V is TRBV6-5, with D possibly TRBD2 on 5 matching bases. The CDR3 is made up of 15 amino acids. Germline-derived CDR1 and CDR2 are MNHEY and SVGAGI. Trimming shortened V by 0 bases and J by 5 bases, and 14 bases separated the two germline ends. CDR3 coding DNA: TGTGCCAGCAGTTACTCGAGGGTTGTAGCTCACGAGCAGTACTTC. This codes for CASSYSRVVAHEQYF.

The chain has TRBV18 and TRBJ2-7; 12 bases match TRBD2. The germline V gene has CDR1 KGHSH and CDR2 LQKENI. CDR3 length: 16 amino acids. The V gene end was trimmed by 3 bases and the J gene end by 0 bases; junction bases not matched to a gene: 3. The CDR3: CASSPATSGSSYEQYF. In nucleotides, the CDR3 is TGTGCCAGCTCACCCGCGACTAGCGGGAGCTCCTACGAGCAGTACTTC.

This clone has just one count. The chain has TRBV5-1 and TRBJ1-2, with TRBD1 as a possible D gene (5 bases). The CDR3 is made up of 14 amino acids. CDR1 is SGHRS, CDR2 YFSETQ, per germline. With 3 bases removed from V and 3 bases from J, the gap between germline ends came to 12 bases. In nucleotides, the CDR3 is TGCGCCAGCAGCTACGACGGGGGGGACTATGGCTACACCTTC. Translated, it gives CASSYDGGDYGYTF.

The CDR3 nucleotides are TGTGCCAGCAGCTTGACTAGCGGGAGCTACGAGCAGTACTTC. Protein: CASSLTSGSYEQYF. J is TRBJ2-7 and V is TRBV5-4; 11 nucleotides agree with TRBD2. V trimming: 1 base; J trimming: 3 bases; junction bases outside the gene matches: 0. The germline V gene has CDR1 SGHNT and CDR2 YYREEE (reference sequence). This CDR3 spans 14 amino acids.

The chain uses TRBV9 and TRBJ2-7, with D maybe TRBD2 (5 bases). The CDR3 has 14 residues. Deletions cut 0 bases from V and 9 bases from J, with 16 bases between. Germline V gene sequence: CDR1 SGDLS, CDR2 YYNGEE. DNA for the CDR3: TGTGCCAGCAGCGTAGAAGCTATCGGACTCGCGCAGTACTTC. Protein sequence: CASSVEAIGLAQYF.

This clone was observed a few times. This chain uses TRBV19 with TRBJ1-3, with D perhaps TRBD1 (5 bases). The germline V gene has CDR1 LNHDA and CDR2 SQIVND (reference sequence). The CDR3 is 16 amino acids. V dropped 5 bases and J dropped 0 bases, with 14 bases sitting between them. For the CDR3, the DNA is TGTGCCAGTAGTCCCGGACACTTGAGCTCTGGAAACACCATATATTTT. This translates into CASSPGHLSSGNTIYF.

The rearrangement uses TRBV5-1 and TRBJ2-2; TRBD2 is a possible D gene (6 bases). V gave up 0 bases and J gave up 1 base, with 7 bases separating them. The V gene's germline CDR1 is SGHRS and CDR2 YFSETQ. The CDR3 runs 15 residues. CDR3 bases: TGCGCCAGCAGCTTGGGGCGGGAGAACACCGGGGAGCTGTTTTTT. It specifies CASSLGRENTGELFF.

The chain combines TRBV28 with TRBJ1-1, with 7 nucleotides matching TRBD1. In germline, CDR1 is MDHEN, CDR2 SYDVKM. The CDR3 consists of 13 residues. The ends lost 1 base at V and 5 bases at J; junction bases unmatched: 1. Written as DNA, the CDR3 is TGTGCCAGCAGTTTATCGGACAGGACTGAAGCTTTCTTT. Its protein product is CASSLSDRTEAFF.

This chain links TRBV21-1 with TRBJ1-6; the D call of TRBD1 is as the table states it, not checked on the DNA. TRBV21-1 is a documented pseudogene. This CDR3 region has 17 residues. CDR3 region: CASSKEGGAGSGSPLHF. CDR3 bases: TGTGCCAGCAGCAAAGAAGGGGGTGCAGGATCTGGTTCACCCCTCCACTTT.

This chain's CDR3 is CASSFGTAGEKLFF. CDR3 sequence (DNA): TGTGCCAGCAGCTTCGGGACGGCCGGGGAAAAACTGTTTTTT. V gene TRBV7-9 combines with J gene TRBJ1-4; a weak D match, TRBD1 (5 bases). V was pared by 3 bases and J by 8 bases, with 13 bases between. The germline V gene encodes CDR1 SEHNR and CDR2 FQNEAQ (reference sequence). This CDR3 is built from 14 residues.